This TCR beta chain was profiled in a study of cytomegalovirus exposure and HLA in healthy donors. Whole-study findings and limits: More clonal expansion characterized HLA-associated TCR beta chains than equally common others in a later analysis.

Note on this clone: The antigen is undetermined.

Germline V gene lookup returns CDR1 SGHVS and CDR2 FNYEAQ. The V end lost 3 bases, the J end lost 7 bases, and 6 bases lay between the germline ends. This CDR3 comprises 12 residues. A multiplex PCR was run with 60 Vbeta primers and 13 Jbeta primers. TCRdb's table, derived via immunoSEQ multiplex PCR, lists solely in-frame clones and lacks some. The repertoire includes some 140,000 clones, 70% to 80% of them detected once, and 4% sits in the top ten. J is TRBJ2-2 and V is TRBV7-6, with TRBD1 as a possible D gene (5 bases). The material sequenced was PBMCs. The receptor comes from a woman between 40 and 50 years old in good health and CMV-seronegative. This CDR3 is CASSFQGGELFF. CDR3 DNA: TGTGCCAGCAGCTTTCAGGGCGGGGAGCTGTTTTTT.